Below are 3 T cell receptor beta chains sequenced from a single sample in a study of Ad26.COV2.S vaccination and SARS-CoV-2 variants. As to treatment: roughly 18 received Ad26.COV2.S at low or high dose, single or two shots; 5 received placebo; per-sample allocation not given. Material that was analyzed had been drawn on day 63 after the first vaccine or placebo injection. The protocol was immunoSEQ multiplex PCR, while the TCRdb copy is restricted to in-frame clones and leaves out a portion. Found here are about 350,000 clones, approximately 84% of them singletons; the top ten hold 2.5% to 3.5%. The sequencing used peripheral blood, collected in a trial of Ad26.COV2.S vaccine versus placebo. These receptors were obtained from a person aged 18-65 years who received the Ad26.COV2.S COVID-19 vaccine or a placebo.

The rearrangement joins TRBV25-1 to TRBJ1-4, with TRBD1 identical over 10 bases. Per germline, CDR1 MGHDK and CDR2 SYGVNS. V lost 3 bases, J lost 8 bases, and 6 bases stayed unmatched. The CDR3 sequence is 15 residues long. Here the CDR3 reads CASSDHGTGAEKLFF. The CDR3 DNA reads TGTGCCAGCAGTGATCACGGGACAGGGGCCGAAAAACTGTTTTTT. Looking up the rest from reference TRBV25-1 and TRBJ1-4 gives the full variable domain: EADIYQTPRYLVIGTGKKITLECSQTMGHDKMYWYQQDPGMELHLIHYSYGVNSTEKGDLSSESTVSRIRTEHFPLTLESARPSHTSQYLCASSDHGTGAEKLFFGSGTQLSVL.

The rearrangement uses TRBV29-1 and TRBJ2-3; D tentatively fits TRBD1 or TRBD2 (5 bases each). The CDR3 has 11 residues. Trimming removed 4 bases from V and 4 bases from J, with 6 bases in between. CDR1 is SQVTM and CDR2 is ANQGSEA in the germline V gene. CDR3 amino acids: CSVGDADTQYF. The CDR3, as DNA: TGCAGCGTTGGGGACGCAGATACGCAGTATTTT.

The chain employs TRBV5-1 and TRBJ2-3, with D possibly matching TRBD2 (6 bases). The ends were cut back, 0 bases at V and 1 base at J, with 9 bases in the middle. This CDR3 is built from 15 residues. Germline loops: CDR1 SGHRS, CDR2 YFSETQ. CDR3 region: CASSLESGGTDTQYF. The DNA of the CDR3 is TGCGCCAGCAGCTTGGAGTCGGGAGGCACAGATACGCAGTATTTT.